This TCR beta chain is from a study of blood T cell repertoires in COVID-19. Across the study: Donors in the United States, Italy and Spain gave samples during acute or convalescent COVID-19. The analysed material was cDNA or gDNA that came from T cells, B-cell-depleted T cells, or PBMCs.

The germline V gene encodes CDR1 MNHEY and CDR2 SMNVEV (reference sequence). V dropped 5 bases and J dropped 4; count of bases not matched to a gene: 8. The CDR3 length is 16 residues. Under the authors' procedure: Reference gene primer amplification in the assay estimated nucleated cell counts. Clones were sequenced by immunoSEQ multiplex PCR, and TCRdb holds only the in-frame ones, with some missing. The V and J calls and clone size are taken from that table; D and trimming were inferred from the DNA. The data contain approximately 180,000 clones, approximately 85% of them singletons. This clone was recorded once.

The chain recombines TRBV27 with TRBJ2-4; TRBD1 matches 10 bases. The sequencing sample was made of peripheral blood. The origin of this receptor is a human donor with active or convalescent COVID-19. The donor label of this sample is uncertain. This CDR3 is CASSKPGQGLKNIQYF. The CDR3 coding sequence is TGTGCCAGCAGTAAGCCGGGACAGGGGCTTAAAAACATTCAGTACTTC.